This entry is about one TCR beta chain. Germline CDR1 SGHDN, CDR2 FVKESK. CDR3 size: 14 residues. Trimming shortened V by 3 bases and J by 4 bases, and 10 bases separated the two germline ends. The record originates from a study of T cell changes during pregnancy in multiple sclerosis. Data came from immunoSEQ multiplex PCR; TCRdb stores just in-frame clones and leaves some out. The sample lists about 100,000 clones; approximately 90% were seen once. The TCR originated in a female donor with multiple sclerosis, enrolled in a pregnancy study. Here the sequenced sample was peripheral blood, taken in the second trimester of pregnancy. V is TRBV14 and J is TRBJ2-1, with D possibly TRBD2 on 5 matching bases. CDR3 loop: CASSHLRGYNEQFF. The CDR3 nucleotides are TGTGCCAGCAGCCATTTACGGGGATACAATGAGCAGTTCTTC.